This passage covers 13 T cell receptor beta chains from one sample sequenced in a study of T-cell reconstitution after alpha-beta-depleted transplantation in children. A library of TCRbeta sequences, prepared with unique molecular identifiers, was generated. TCRdb passed the PCR reads through MiXCR, listing each CDR3 protein once. Among some 260,000 distinct CDR3 sequences listed, 20% to 30% were seen once. Source: PBMCs, mostly from graft donor cells, taken 360 days after TCRalphabeta/CD19-depleted stem cell transplant. These receptors were obtained from a female patient aged 2-9 years who had a stem cell transplant for congenital amegakaryocytic thrombocytopenia, so the T cells may come from the graft donor.

This clonotype was seen repeatedly, ten times or more. This chain connects TRBV12-3 or TRBV12-4 to TRBJ2-3; D is unresolved. The length of the CDR3 is 15 residues. The V end was cut by 8 bases, the J end by 0 bases, with 15 bases between. CDR3 in amino acids: CASSLWADSTDTQYF. The CDR3, as DNA: TGTGCCAGCTCCCTTTGGGCTGATAGCACAGATACGCAGTATTTT.

The chain links TRBV12-3 or TRBV12-4 to TRBJ2-7, with 9 bases that match TRBD1. The CDR3 runs to 13 residues. Trimming at V came to 7 bases and at J to 5 bases, leaving 6 bases not matched to a gene. The CDR3 DNA reads as TGTGCCAGCAAAAGGGGACAGGGCGACGAGCAGTACTTC. Translating gives CASKRGQGDEQYF.

This clonotype was seen a single time. The V gene is TRBV20-1, the J gene TRBJ2-7; 7 nucleotides align to TRBD1. Unmatched junction bases numbered 3, after V lost 1 base and J lost 0 bases. In germline, CDR1 is DFQATT, CDR2 SNEGSKA (reference sequence). This CDR3 contains 14 residues. CDR3 in amino acids: CSARVAGGSYEQYF. As DNA, the CDR3 is TGCAGTGCTAGAGTCGCAGGGGGCTCCTACGAGCAGTACTTC.

A few counts support this clonotype. The V call is TRBV12-3 or TRBV12-4, the J call TRBJ2-4; the D is unclear. V lost 0 bases and J 4 bases, leaving 7 bases between the germline ends. The CDR3 has 14 residues. The CDR3 coding sequence is TGTGCCAGCAGTTTAGCAACAGTAAAAAACATTCAGTACTTC. This translates into CASSLATVKNIQYF.

The chain uses TRBV20-1 and TRBJ2-1; TRBD2 agrees at 8 bases. CDR3 length: 14 amino acids. The germline gives CDR1 DFQATT, CDR2 SNEGSKA (reference sequence). Trimming cost V 6 bases and J 3 bases; bases outside gene matches: 7. In nucleotides, the CDR3 is TGCAGTGCGCTCTGGCGGGGGGTCTACAATGAGCAGTTCTTC. This codes for CSALWRGVYNEQFF.

This clonotype has only a few counts. The chain employs TRBV20-1 and TRBJ2-3; 9 bases agree with TRBD2. Germline assignment: CDR1 DFQATT and CDR2 SNEGSKA (reference sequence). V lost 6 bases and J lost 2; bases outside the gene matches: 9. The CDR3 covers 15 residues. The chain's CDR3 is CSASPPSGATDTQYF. The CDR3, as DNA: TGCAGTGCCTCCCCCCCTAGCGGGGCCACAGATACGCAGTATTTT.

V is TRBV5-6 and J is TRBJ1-1, with 7 bases matching TRBD1. Germline V CDR1 and CDR2: SGHDT, YYEEEE. The CDR3 spans 12 residues. V lost 4 bases and J lost 7; bases outside the gene matches: 4. As DNA, the CDR3 is TGTGCCAGCAGCATCGGACAGGATGAAGCTTTCTTT. This translates into CASSIGQDEAFF.

V usage is TRBV14 and J usage is TRBJ2-5; TRBD2 matches at 8 bases. V trimming: 1 base; J trimming: 1 base; junction bases outside the gene matches: 5. Germline lookup yields CDR1 SGHDN and CDR2 FVKESK. The CDR3 has 16 residues. The CDR3 bases are TGTGCCAGCAGCCAAGTCGGTAGCGGGGCCCAAGAGACCCAGTACTTC. Its translation: CASSQVGSGAQETQYF. Variable domain in full (rest from reference TRBV14 and TRBJ2-5): EAGVTQFPSHSVIEKGQTVTLRCDPISGHDNLYWYRRVMGKEIKFLLHFVKESKQDESGMPNNRFLAERTGGTYSTLKVQPAELEDSGVYFCASSQVGSGAQETQYFGPGTRLLVL.

The chain combines TRBV6-1 with TRBJ2-1; 11 bases agree with TRBD2. V was pared by 6 bases and J by 3 bases, with 7 bases of the junction left unmatched. The CDR3 extends over 16 amino acids. CDR1 is MNHNS, CDR2 SASEGT, per germline. The CDR3 is CASRVTSGGFYNEQFF. In DNA, the CDR3 is TGTGCCAGCAGGGTAACTAGCGGGGGTTTCTACAATGAGCAGTTCTTC.

This chain joins TRBV12-3 or TRBV12-4 and TRBJ2-7; TRBD2 matches at 9 bases. CDR3 length: 13 amino acids. The trim removed 8 bases at V and 4 bases at J, leaving 6 bases unmatched. CDR3 residues: CASWSSGSYEQYF. The CDR3 region has the DNA TGTGCCAGCTGGAGTAGCGGGAGTTACGAGCAGTACTTC.

On this clonotype itself: At one of its ends the junction is not consistent with the germline gene, which may arise from a read error. The chain joins TRBV11-2 to TRBJ2-1; 7 bases agree with TRBD1. From germline, CDR1 is SGHAT and CDR2 FQNNGV. This CDR3 comprises 15 residues. CDR3 in DNA: TGTGCCAGCAGCTGGGGCAGGGGGTATTACAAAGAGCAGTTCTTC. Residues: CASSWGRGYYKEQFF.

This rearrangement joins TRBV6-2 or TRBV6-3 to TRBJ2-1; D not certain. V was clipped by 2 bases and J by 8 bases, with 4 bases between them. The length of the CDR3 is 11 residues. Germline assignment: CDR1 MNHEY and CDR2 SVGEGT. CDR3 residues: CASSYGDEQFF. CDR3 DNA: TGTGCCAGCAGTTACGGGGATGAGCAGTTCTTC.

This clonotype has at least ten counts. Here the CDR3 reads CAISETGESFQETQYF. In DNA form, the CDR3 reads TGTGCCATCAGTGAGACAGGGGAATCTTTCCAAGAGACCCAGTACTTC. The V gene is TRBV10-3, the J gene TRBJ2-5; TRBD1 aligns across 7 bases. The CDR3 has 16 amino acids. Germline trimming cut 2 bases from V and 1 base from J; bases unmatched to any gene: 7. Germline-derived CDR1 and CDR2 are ENHRY and SYGVKD.